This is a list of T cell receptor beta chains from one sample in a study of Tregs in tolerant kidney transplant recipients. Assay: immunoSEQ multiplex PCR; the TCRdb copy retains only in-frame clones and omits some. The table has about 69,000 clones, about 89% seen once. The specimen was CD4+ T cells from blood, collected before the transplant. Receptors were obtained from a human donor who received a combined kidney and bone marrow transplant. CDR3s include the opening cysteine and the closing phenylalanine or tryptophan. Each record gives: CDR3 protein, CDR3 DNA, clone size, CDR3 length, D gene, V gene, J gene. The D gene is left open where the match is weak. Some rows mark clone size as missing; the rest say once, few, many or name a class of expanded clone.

CDR3aa: CASSLDRGPAEQFF
CDR3nt: TGCGCCAGCAGCTTGGACAGGGGGCCAGCTGAGCAGTTCTTC
abundance: .
len: 14
d_gene: TRBD1
v_gene: TRBV5-1
j_gene: TRBJ2-1

CDR3aa: CASIKGQGNGYTF
CDR3nt: TGTGCCAGCATTAAAGGACAGGGGAATGGCTACACCTTC
abundance: .
len: 13
d_gene: TRBD1
v_gene: TRBV6-5
j_gene: TRBJ1-2

CDR3aa: CASNVQGADEAFF
CDR3nt: TGTGCCAGCAACGTACAGGGGGCCGATGAAGCTTTCTTT
abundance: once
len: 13
d_gene: TRBD1
v_gene: TRBV2
j_gene: TRBJ1-1

CDR3aa: CASSPHLRGGAGFRYEQYF
CDR3nt: TGTGCCAGCAGCCCACACCTACGCGGGGGAGCGGGATTTAGATACGAGCAGTACTTC
abundance: .
len: 19
d_gene: TRBD2
v_gene: TRBV7-2
j_gene: TRBJ2-7

CDR3aa: CASRTSGSSYNEQFF
CDR3nt: TGCGCCAGCAGGACTAGCGGGAGCTCCTACAATGAGCAGTTCTTC
abundance: .
len: 15
d_gene: TRBD2
v_gene: TRBV5-1
j_gene: TRBJ2-1

CDR3aa: CASSLDLAGGNSYEQYF
CDR3nt: TGTGCCAGCAGTTTGGATCTAGCGGGAGGGAACTCCTACGAGCAGTACTTC
abundance: .
len: 17
d_gene: TRBD2
v_gene: TRBV28
j_gene: TRBJ2-7

CDR3aa: CASSLQGGSYGYTF
CDR3nt: TGCGCCAGCAGCTTACAGGGGGGGTCCTATGGCTACACCTTC
abundance: .
len: 14
d_gene: TRBD1
v_gene: TRBV5-1
j_gene: TRBJ1-2

CDR3aa: CASSSVGISYEQYF
CDR3nt: TGTGCCAGCAGTTCGGTCGGGATTTCCTACGAGCAGTACTTC
abundance: .
len: 14
d_gene: .
v_gene: TRBV27
j_gene: TRBJ2-7

CDR3aa: CASSSGTSYGYTF
CDR3nt: TGTGCCAGCAGTTCCGGGACATCCTATGGCTACACCTTC
abundance: .
len: 13
d_gene: .
v_gene: TRBV7-2
j_gene: TRBJ1-2

CDR3aa: CASSVSGGPETQYF
CDR3nt: TGCGCCAGCAGCGTCAGCGGGGGGCCAGAGACCCAGTACTTC
abundance: .
len: 14
d_gene: TRBD2
v_gene: TRBV5-1
j_gene: TRBJ2-5

CDR3aa: CASSLQGATTIYF
CDR3nt: TGTGCCAGCAGCCTACAGGGGGCGACCACCATATATTTT
abundance: .
len: 13
d_gene: TRBD1
v_gene: TRBV6-6
j_gene: TRBJ1-3

CDR3aa: CASSSSAGGSFSYEQYF
CDR3nt: TGTGCCAGCAGCTCCTCAGCGGGCGGGTCCTTTTCCTACGAGCAGTACTTC
abundance: .
len: 17
d_gene: .
v_gene: TRBV7-9
j_gene: TRBJ2-7

CDR3aa: CATSTRRTGLQETQYF
CDR3nt: TGTGCCACCAGCACACGGAGAACAGGGCTCCAAGAGACCCAGTACTTC
abundance: once
len: 16
d_gene: .
v_gene: TRBV15
j_gene: TRBJ2-5

CDR3aa: CASSDLYNEQFF
CDR3nt: TGTGCCAGCAGTGACCTCTACAATGAGCAGTTCTTC
abundance: .
len: 12
d_gene: .
v_gene: TRBV2
j_gene: TRBJ2-1

CDR3aa: CASSLLSGDNYEQYF
CDR3nt: TGCGCCAGCAGCTTGCTTTCCGGGGATAACTACGAGCAGTACTTC
abundance: .
len: 15
d_gene: .
v_gene: TRBV5-1
j_gene: TRBJ2-7

CDR3aa: CASSIERPGLLTTDTQYF
CDR3nt: TGTGCCAGTAGTATAGAAAGGCCGGGACTACTGACAACAGATACGCAGTATTTT
abundance: .
len: 18
d_gene: TRBD2
v_gene: TRBV19
j_gene: TRBJ2-3

CDR3aa: CASSYRTGNSYEQYF
CDR3nt: TGTGCCAGCAGTTACAGGACAGGGAACTCCTACGAGCAGTACTTC
abundance: .
len: 15
d_gene: TRBD1
v_gene: TRBV6-6
j_gene: TRBJ2-7

CDR3aa: CASSRDFYEQYF
CDR3nt: TGTGCCAGCAGCCGGGATTTCTACGAGCAGTACTTC
abundance: .
len: 12
d_gene: .
v_gene: TRBV28
j_gene: TRBJ2-7

CDR3aa: CAWSLGAQGANVLTF
CDR3nt: TGTGCCTGGAGTTTGGGGGCGCAAGGGGCCAACGTCCTGACTTTC
abundance: once
len: 15
d_gene: .
v_gene: TRBV30
j_gene: TRBJ2-6

CDR3aa: CASKGGGISIYGYTF
CDR3nt: TGTGCCAGCAAGGGGGGGGGAATTTCCATCTATGGCTACACCTTC
abundance: .
len: 15
d_gene: .
v_gene: TRBV28
j_gene: TRBJ1-2

CDR3aa: CASSFYGGDTDTQYF
CDR3nt: TGCGCCAGCAGCTTCTATGGCGGGGACACAGATACGCAGTATTTT
abundance: .
len: 15
d_gene: .
v_gene: TRBV5-1
j_gene: TRBJ2-3

CDR3aa: CASSFVDNRQTGELFF
CDR3nt: TGTGCCAGCAGTTTCGTGGACAACAGACAGACCGGGGAGCTGTTTTTT
abundance: once
len: 16
d_gene: .
v_gene: TRBV28
j_gene: TRBJ2-2

CDR3aa: CASRGISYEQYF
CDR3nt: TGTGCCAGCCGAGGGATCTCCTACGAGCAGTACTTC
abundance: few
len: 12
d_gene: .
v_gene: TRBV27
j_gene: TRBJ2-7

CDR3aa: CASSPPRDSREQYF
CDR3nt: TGTGCCAGCAGTCCCCCACGGGACTCTCGCGAGCAGTACTTC
abundance: .
len: 14
d_gene: .
v_gene: TRBV25-1
j_gene: TRBJ2-7

CDR3aa: CASSQEIGAVGQPQHF
CDR3nt: TGTGCCAGCAGCCAAGAGATAGGGGCGGTAGGTCAGCCCCAGCATTTT
abundance: .
len: 16
d_gene: .
v_gene: TRBV4-2
j_gene: TRBJ1-5

CDR3aa: CASSPGLAGDNEQFF
CDR3nt: TGTGCCAGCAGCCCGGGACTAGCGGGAGACAATGAGCAGTTCTTC
abundance: .
len: 15
d_gene: TRBD2
v_gene: TRBV7-3
j_gene: TRBJ2-1

CDR3aa: CASGTEGLDTEAFF
CDR3nt: TGTGCCAGTGGGACAGAGGGCTTGGACACTGAAGCTTTCTTT
abundance: .
len: 14
d_gene: TRBD1
v_gene: TRBV6-5
j_gene: TRBJ1-1

CDR3aa: CASSPLAGAGTDTQYF
CDR3nt: TGCGCCAGCAGCCCTTTAGCGGGAGCGGGCACAGATACGCAGTATTTT
abundance: .
len: 16
d_gene: TRBD2
v_gene: TRBV5-1
j_gene: TRBJ2-3

CDR3aa: CASSAQDSGNTIYF
CDR3nt: TGCGCCAGCAGCGCCCAGGACTCTGGAAACACCATATATTTT
abundance: .
len: 14
d_gene: .
v_gene: TRBV5-1
j_gene: TRBJ1-3

CDR3aa: CASSFELAVTYNEQFF
CDR3nt: TGTGCCAGCAGCTTTGAACTAGCGGTGACTTACAATGAGCAGTTCTTC
abundance: .
len: 16
d_gene: TRBD2
v_gene: TRBV7-9
j_gene: TRBJ2-1

CDR3aa: CASSYHRASYNEQFF
CDR3nt: TGTGCCAGCAGTTACCACAGGGCTTCCTACAATGAGCAGTTCTTC
abundance: .
len: 15
d_gene: .
v_gene: TRBV6-5
j_gene: TRBJ2-1

CDR3aa: CASSFGDTDTQYF
CDR3nt: TGCGCCAGCAGCTTCGGGGACACAGATACGCAGTATTTT
abundance: few
len: 13
d_gene: .
v_gene: TRBV5-1
j_gene: TRBJ2-3

CDR3aa: CASSPIEQVEVEAFF
CDR3nt: TGTGCCAGCTCACCAATAGAACAAGTAGAGGTTGAAGCTTTCTTT
abundance: .
len: 15
d_gene: .
v_gene: TRBV18
j_gene: TRBJ1-1

CDR3aa: CASSPGTGDEKLFF
CDR3nt: TGTGCCAGCTCACCCGGGACAGGGGATGAAAAACTGTTTTTT
abundance: .
len: 14
d_gene: TRBD1
v_gene: TRBV18
j_gene: TRBJ1-4

CDR3aa: CASSSYGGRNTGELFF
CDR3nt: TGTGCCAGTAGTTCCTACGGCGGGAGAAACACCGGGGAGCTGTTTTTT
abundance: .
len: 16
d_gene: TRBD2
v_gene: TRBV19
j_gene: TRBJ2-2

CDR3aa: CASSLTIAGYSYEQYF
CDR3nt: TGTGCCAGCAGCTTAACCATAGCGGGGTACTCCTACGAGCAGTACTTC
abundance: .
len: 16
d_gene: TRBD2
v_gene: TRBV7-2
j_gene: TRBJ2-7

CDR3aa: CASSQSDSNQPQHF
CDR3nt: TGTGCCAGCAGCCAAAGCGACAGTAATCAGCCCCAGCATTTT
abundance: .
len: 14
d_gene: .
v_gene: TRBV16
j_gene: TRBJ1-5

CDR3aa: CASTRTSEDVIEQYF
CDR3nt: TGTGCCAGCACCAGGACTAGCGAGGATGTTATCGAGCAGTACTTC
abundance: .
len: 15
d_gene: TRBD2
v_gene: TRBV2
j_gene: TRBJ2-7

CDR3aa: CASSLRLVGGNQPQHF
CDR3nt: TGTGCCAGCAGTTTAAGATTGGTAGGGGGCAATCAGCCCCAGCATTTT
abundance: .
len: 16
d_gene: .
v_gene: TRBV28
j_gene: TRBJ1-5

CDR3aa: CASSIYLRTSGRATDTQYF
CDR3nt: TGTGCCAGTAGTATCTACTTACGGACTAGCGGGAGGGCGACAGATACGCAGTATTTT
abundance: .
len: 19
d_gene: TRBD2
v_gene: TRBV19
j_gene: TRBJ2-3

CDR3aa: CSVEALDRQGTGELFF
CDR3nt: TGCAGCGTCGAGGCCCTTGATAGACAGGGGACCGGGGAGCTGTTTTTT
abundance: .
len: 16
d_gene: TRBD1
v_gene: TRBV29-1
j_gene: TRBJ2-2